This T cell receptor beta chain came from a study of blood T cell repertoires in COVID-19. Study as a whole: From the United States, Italy and Spain came samples of acute and convalescent COVID-19. Sample material is recorded as cDNA or gDNA derived from T cells, B-cell-depleted T cells, or PBMCs.

Original handling: Nucleated cell counts were estimated from reference gene primer amplification. Sequencing used immunoSEQ multiplex PCR; TCRdb keeps in-frame clones, though not all of them. The V and J calls and clone size were taken over from that table, and D and trimming were inferred from the DNA. Of 190,000 or so clones detected, about 87% appear once; the ten largest clones hold 0.85% to 0.95%. The V gene's germline CDR1 is MNHEY and CDR2 SMNVEV (reference sequence). The J segment lost 8 bases and the V segment lost 5 bases, leaving 7 bases of the junction unmatched. The CDR3 covers 15 residues.

The source of this sequence is a woman under 30 who had recovered from COVID-19. This chain connects TRBV27 to TRBJ2-1; 12 bases agree with TRBD2. The sequenced sample was peripheral blood. The CDR3 sequence is CASSPETSGGDEQFF. CDR3 nucleotide sequence: TGTGCCAGCAGTCCAGAGACTAGCGGGGGAGATGAGCAGTTCTTC.